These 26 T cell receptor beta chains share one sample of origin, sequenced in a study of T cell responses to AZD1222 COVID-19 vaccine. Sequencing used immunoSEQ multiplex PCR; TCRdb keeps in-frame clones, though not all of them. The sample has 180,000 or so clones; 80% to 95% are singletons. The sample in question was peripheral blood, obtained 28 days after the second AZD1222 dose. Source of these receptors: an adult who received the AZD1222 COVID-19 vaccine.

The CDR3 loop is CASSDGLLYEQYF. CDR3 bases: TGCGCCAGCAGCGACGGACTGTTATACGAGCAGTACTTC. The gene calls are TRBV5-1 and TRBJ2-7, with a weak D call TRBD2 (5 bases). From germline, CDR1 is SGHRS and CDR2 YFSETQ. This CDR3 has 13 amino acids. V dropped 4 bases and J dropped 4 bases, with 12 bases sitting between them.

The CDR3 region is CASSIDRAYGYTF. For the CDR3, the DNA is TGTGCCAGTAGTATCGACAGGGCCTATGGCTACACCTTC. The gene calls are TRBV19 and TRBJ1-2; 7 positions match TRBD1. The V segment lost 3 bases and the J segment 4 bases; nucleotides outside the gene matches: 2. Germline V gene sequence: CDR1 LNHDA, CDR2 SQIVND (reference sequence). The CDR3 has 13 residues.

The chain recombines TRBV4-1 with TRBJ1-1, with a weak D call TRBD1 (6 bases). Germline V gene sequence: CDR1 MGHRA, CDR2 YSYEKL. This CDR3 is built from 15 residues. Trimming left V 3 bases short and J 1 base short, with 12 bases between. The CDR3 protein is CASSQVGGRNTEAFF. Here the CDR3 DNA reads TGCGCCAGCAGCCAGGTGGGGGGCCGGAACACTGAAGCTTTCTTT.

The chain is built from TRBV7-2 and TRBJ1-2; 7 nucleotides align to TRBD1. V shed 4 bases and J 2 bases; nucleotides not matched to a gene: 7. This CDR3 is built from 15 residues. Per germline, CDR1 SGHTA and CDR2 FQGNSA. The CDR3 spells CASSYQGGLNYGYTF. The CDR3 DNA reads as TGTGCCAGCAGCTATCAGGGGGGCCTCAACTATGGCTACACCTTC.

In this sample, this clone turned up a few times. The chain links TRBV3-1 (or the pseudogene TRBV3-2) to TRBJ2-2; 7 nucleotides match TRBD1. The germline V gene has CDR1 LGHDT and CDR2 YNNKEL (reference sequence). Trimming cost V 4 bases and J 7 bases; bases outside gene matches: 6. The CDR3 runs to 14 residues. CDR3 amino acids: CASSLQGQGGELFF. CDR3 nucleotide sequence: TGTGCCAGCAGCCTACAGGGGCAGGGCGGGGAGCTGTTTTTT.

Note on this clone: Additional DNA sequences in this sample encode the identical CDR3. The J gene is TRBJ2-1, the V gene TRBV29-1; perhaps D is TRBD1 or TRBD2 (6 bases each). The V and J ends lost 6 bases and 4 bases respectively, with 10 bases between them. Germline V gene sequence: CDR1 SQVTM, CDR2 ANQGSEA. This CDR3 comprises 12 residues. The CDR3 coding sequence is TGCAGCGTGGGAGGACAGTACAATGAGCAGTTCTTC. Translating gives CSVGGQYNEQFF.

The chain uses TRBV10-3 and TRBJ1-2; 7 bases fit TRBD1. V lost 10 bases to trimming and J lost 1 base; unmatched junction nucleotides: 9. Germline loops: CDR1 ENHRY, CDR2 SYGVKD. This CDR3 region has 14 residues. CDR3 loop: CATILDRNNYGYTF. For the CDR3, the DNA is TGTGCCACCATCCTGGACAGGAATAACTATGGCTACACCTTC.

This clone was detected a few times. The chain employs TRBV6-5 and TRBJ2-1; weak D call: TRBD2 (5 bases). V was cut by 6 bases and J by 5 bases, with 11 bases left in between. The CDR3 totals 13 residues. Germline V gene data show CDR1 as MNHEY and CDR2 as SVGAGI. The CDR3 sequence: CASRPGIHNEQFF. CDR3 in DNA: TGTGCCAGCAGGCCGGGGATACACAATGAGCAGTTCTTC.

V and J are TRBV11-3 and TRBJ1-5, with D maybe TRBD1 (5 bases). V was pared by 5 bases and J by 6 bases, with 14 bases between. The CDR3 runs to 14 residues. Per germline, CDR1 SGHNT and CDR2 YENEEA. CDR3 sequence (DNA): TGTGCCAGCAGCCGTCGACAGAAAATTCAGCCCCAGCATTTT. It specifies CASSRRQKIQPQHF.

This CDR3 reads CASSLSQGGNSPLHF. CDR3 DNA sequence: TGTGCCAGCAGCTTAAGTCAGGGCGGGAATTCACCCCTCCACTTT. The V and J genes are TRBV7-3 and TRBJ1-6; D might be TRBD1 (5 bases). The CDR3 extends over 15 amino acids. V lost 1 base and J 7 bases, leaving 11 bases between the germline ends. CDR1 and CDR2 (germline): SGHTA, FQGTGA.

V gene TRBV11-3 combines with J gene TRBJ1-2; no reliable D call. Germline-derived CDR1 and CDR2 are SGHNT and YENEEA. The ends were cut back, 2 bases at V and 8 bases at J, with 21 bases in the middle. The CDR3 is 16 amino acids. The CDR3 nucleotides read TGTGCCAGCAGCTTAACATACAGTACAGAGGTGTCCGGCTACACCTTC. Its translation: CASSLTYSTEVSGYTF.

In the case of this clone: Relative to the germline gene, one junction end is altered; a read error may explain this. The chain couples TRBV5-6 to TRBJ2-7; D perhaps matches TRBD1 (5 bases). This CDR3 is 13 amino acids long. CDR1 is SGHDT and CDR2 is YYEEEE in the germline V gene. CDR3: CASSTRRVGKASF. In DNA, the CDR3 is TGTGCCAGCAGCACGCGCAGGGTAGGTAAGGCCTCCTTC.

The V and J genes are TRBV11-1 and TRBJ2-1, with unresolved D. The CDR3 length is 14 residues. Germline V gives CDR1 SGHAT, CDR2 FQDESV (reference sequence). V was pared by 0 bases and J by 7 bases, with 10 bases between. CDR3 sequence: CASSLAEGANEQFF. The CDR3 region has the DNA TGTGCCAGCAGCTTAGCCGAAGGCGCGAATGAGCAGTTCTTC. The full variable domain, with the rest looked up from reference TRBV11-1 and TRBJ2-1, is EAEVAQSPRYKITEKSQAVAFWCDPISGHATLYWYRQILGQGPELLVQFQDESVVDDSQLPKDRFSAERLKGVDSTLKIQPAELGDSAMYLCASSLAEGANEQFFGPGTRLTVL.

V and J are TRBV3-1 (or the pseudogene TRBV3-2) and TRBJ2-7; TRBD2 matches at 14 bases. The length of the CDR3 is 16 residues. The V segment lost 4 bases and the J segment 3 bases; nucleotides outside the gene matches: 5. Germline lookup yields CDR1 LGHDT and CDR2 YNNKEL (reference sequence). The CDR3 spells CASSRQGLAGVYEQYF. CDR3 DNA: TGTGCCAGCAGCCGCCAGGGACTAGCGGGAGTCTACGAGCAGTACTTC.

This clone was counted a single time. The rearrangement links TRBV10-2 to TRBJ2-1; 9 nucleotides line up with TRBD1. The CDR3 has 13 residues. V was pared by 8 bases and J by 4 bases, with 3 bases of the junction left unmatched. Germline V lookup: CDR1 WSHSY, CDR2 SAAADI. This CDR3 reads CASRDRVYNEQFF. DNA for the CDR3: TGCGCCAGCCGGGACAGGGTTTACAATGAGCAGTTCTTC.

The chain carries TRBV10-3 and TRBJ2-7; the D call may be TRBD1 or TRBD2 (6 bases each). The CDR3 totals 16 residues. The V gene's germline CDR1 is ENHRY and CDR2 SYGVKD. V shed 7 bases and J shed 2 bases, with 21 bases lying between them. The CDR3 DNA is TGTGCCATCACCCAAGCCCGCGGGACACATACCTACGAGCAGTACTTC. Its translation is CAITQARGTHTYEQYF.

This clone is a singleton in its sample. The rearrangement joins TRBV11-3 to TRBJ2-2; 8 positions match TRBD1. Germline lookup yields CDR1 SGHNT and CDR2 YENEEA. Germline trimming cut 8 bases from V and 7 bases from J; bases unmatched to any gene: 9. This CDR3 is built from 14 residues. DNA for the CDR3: TGTGCCAGCGGACAACACAGGGGGAGCGGGGAGCTGTTTTTT. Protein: CASGQHRGSGELFF.

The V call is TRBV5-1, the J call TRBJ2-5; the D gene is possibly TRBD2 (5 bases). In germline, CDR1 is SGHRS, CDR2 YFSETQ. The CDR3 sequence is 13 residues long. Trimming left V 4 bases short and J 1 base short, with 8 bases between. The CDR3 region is CASSGTSQETQYF. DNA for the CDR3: TGCGCCAGCAGCGGAACTAGCCAAGAGACCCAGTACTTC.

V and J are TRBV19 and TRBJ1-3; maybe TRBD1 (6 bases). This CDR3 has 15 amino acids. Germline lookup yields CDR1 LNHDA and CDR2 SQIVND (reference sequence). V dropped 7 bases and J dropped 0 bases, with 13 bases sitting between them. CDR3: CASTIGQSSGNTIYF. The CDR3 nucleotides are TGTGCCAGTACCATAGGACAGAGCTCTGGAAACACCATATATTTT.

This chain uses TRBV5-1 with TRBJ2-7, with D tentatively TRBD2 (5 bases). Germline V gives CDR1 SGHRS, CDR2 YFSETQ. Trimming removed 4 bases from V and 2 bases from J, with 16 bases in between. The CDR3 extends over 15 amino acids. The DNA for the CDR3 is TGCGCCAGCAGCGAGGGCCACACACGGACCTACGAGCAGTACTTC. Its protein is CASSEGHTRTYEQYF.

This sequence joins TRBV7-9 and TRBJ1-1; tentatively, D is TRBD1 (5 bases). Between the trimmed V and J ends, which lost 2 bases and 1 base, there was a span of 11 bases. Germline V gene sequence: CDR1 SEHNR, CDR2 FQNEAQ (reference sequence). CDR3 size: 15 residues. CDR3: CASSLFGGGNTEAFF. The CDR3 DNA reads TGTGCCAGCAGCTTATTTGGGGGTGGGAACACTGAAGCTTTCTTT.

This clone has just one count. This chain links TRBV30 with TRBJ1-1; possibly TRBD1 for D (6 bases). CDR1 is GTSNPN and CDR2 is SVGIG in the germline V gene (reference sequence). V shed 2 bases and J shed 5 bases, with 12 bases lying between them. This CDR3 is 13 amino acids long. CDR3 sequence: CAWSLGQGTEAFF. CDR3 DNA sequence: TGTGCCTGGAGTCTAGGGCAGGGGACTGAAGCTTTCTTT.

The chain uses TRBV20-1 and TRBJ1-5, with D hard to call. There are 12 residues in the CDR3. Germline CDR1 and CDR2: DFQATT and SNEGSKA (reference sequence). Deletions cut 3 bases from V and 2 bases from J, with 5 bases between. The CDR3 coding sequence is TGCAGTGCTAGTCGGCGCAATCAGCCCCAGCATTTT. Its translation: CSASRRNQPQHF.

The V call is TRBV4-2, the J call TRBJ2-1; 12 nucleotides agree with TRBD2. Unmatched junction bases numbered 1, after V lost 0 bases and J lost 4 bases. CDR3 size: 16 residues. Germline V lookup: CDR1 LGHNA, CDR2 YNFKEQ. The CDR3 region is CASSQDGTSGYNEQFF. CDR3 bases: TGTGCCAGCAGCCAAGATGGGACTAGCGGGTACAATGAGCAGTTCTTC.

CDR3 DNA: TGCGCCAGCAGCCAAGACCCAATAGGGCGGCTTTACAATGAGCAGTTCTTC. Translated: CASSQDPIGRLYNEQFF. This rearrangement joins TRBV4-3 to TRBJ2-1; D gene uncertain. V gave up 0 bases and J gave up 4 bases, with 16 bases separating them. CDR3 length: 17 residues. The germline V gene has CDR1 LGHNA and CDR2 YSLEER.

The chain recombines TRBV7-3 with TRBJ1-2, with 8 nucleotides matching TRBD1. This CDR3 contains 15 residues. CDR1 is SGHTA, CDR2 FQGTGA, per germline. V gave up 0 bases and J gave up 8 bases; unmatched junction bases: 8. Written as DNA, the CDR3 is TGTGCCAGCAGCTTAACGGCGGACAGGGCTGGAGGCTACACCTTC. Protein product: CASSLTADRAGGYTF.